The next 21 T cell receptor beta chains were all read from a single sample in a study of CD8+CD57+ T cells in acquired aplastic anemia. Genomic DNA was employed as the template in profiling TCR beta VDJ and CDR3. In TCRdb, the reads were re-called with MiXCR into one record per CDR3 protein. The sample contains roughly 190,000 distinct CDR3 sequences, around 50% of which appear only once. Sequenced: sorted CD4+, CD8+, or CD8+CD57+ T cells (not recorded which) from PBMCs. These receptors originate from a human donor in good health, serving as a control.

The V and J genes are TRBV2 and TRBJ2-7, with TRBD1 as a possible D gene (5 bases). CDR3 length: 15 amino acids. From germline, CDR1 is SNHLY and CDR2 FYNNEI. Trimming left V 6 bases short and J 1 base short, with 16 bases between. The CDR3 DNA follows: TGTGCCAGCAGGACGGTAGACAGATTGTCCTACGAGCAGTACTTC. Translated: CASRTVDRLSYEQYF.

CDR3 nucleotide sequence: TGCAGCGCCGCCTACAATGAGCAGTTCTTC. It is translated as CSAAYNEQFF. V usage is TRBV29-1 and J usage is TRBJ2-1; no definite D call. Germline loops: CDR1 SQVTM, CDR2 ANQGSEA. The CDR3 is 10 residues long. Trimming shortened V by 7 bases and J by 2 bases, and 3 bases separated the two germline ends.

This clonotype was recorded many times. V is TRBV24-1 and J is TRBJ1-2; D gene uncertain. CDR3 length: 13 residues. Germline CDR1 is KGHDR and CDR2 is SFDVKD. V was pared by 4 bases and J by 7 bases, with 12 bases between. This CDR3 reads CATSENLESGYTF. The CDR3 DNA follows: TGTGCCACCAGTGAAAACTTGGAGTCTGGCTACACCTTC.

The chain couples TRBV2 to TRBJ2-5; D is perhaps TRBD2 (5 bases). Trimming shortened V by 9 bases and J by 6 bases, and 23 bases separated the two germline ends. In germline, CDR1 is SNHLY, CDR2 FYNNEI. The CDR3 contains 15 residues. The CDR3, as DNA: TGTGCCAGTAAGGGCAGCTTACGGGGTCGGAAGACCCAGTACTTC. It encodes CASKGSLRGRKTQYF.

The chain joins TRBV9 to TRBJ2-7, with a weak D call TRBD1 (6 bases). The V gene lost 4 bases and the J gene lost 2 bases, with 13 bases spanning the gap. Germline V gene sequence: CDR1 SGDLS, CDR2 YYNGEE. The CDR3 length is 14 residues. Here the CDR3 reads CASSIGQTAYEQYF. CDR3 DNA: TGTGCCAGCAGCATTGGACAGACAGCCTACGAGCAGTACTTC.

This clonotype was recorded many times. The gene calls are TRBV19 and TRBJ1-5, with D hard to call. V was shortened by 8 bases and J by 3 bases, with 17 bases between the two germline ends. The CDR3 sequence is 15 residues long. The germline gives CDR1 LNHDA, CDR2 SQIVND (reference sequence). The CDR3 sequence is CASQRVGSDNQPQHF. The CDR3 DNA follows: TGTGCCAGTCAAAGAGTAGGGAGTGACAATCAGCCCCAGCATTTT. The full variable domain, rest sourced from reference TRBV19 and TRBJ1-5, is DGGITQSPKYLFRKEGQNVTLSCEQNLNHDAMYWYRQDPGQGLRLIYYSQIVNDFQKGDIAEGYSVSREKKESFPLTVTSAQKNPTAFYLCASQRVGSDNQPQHFGDGTRLSIL.

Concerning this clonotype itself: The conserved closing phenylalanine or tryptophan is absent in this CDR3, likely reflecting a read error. In DNA, the CDR3 is TGCAGTGCTAGAGATGCCTCGAACAGGTTTCGCCGTCATGGCTACACCCTC. Protein sequence: CSARDASNRFRRHGYTL. The gene calls are TRBV20-1 and TRBJ1-2; D is perhaps TRBD1 (5 bases). Germline V gives CDR1 DFQATT, CDR2 SNEGSKA (reference sequence). This CDR3 has 17 residues. Trimming took off 0 bases at V and 6 bases at J, with 23 bases between the two ends.

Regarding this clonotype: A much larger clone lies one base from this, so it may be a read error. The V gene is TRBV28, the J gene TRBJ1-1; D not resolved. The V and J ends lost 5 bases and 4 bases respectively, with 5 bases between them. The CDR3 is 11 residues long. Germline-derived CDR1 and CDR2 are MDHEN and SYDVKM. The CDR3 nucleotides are TGTGCCAGCAGTAACACCACTGAAGCTTTCTTT. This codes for CASSNTTEAFF. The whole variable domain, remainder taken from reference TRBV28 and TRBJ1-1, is DVKVTQSSRYLVKRTGEKVFLECVQDMDHENMFWYRQDPGLGLRLIYFSYDVKMKEKGDIPEGYSVSREKKERFSLILESASTNQTSMYLCASSNTTEAFFGQGTRLTVV.

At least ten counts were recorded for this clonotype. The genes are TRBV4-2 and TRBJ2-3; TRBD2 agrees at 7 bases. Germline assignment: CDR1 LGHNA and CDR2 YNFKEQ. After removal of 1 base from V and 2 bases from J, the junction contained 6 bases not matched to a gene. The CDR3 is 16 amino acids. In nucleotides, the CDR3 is TGTGCCAGCAGCCAAGTCGCAGCGGGGATCACAGATACGCAGTATTTT. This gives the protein CASSQVAAGITDTQYF.

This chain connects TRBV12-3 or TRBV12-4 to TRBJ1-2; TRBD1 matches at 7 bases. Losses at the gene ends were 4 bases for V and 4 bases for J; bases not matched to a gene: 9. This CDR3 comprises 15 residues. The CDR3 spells CASSSYRGLVYGYTF. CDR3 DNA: TGTGCCAGCAGTTCCTACAGGGGTCTAGTCTATGGCTACACCTTC.

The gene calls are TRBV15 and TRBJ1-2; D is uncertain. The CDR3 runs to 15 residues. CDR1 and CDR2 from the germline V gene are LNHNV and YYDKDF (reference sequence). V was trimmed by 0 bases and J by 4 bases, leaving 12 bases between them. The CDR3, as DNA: TGTGCCACCAGCAGAGATCGGGAACGGTTCTATGGCTACACCTTC. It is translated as CATSRDRERFYGYTF.

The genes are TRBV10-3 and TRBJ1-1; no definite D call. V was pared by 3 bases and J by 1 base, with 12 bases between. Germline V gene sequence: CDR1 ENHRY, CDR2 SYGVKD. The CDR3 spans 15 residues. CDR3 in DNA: TGTGCCATCAGTGACTCCCTGGAAGGGAACACTGAAGCTTTCTTT. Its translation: CAISDSLEGNTEAFF.

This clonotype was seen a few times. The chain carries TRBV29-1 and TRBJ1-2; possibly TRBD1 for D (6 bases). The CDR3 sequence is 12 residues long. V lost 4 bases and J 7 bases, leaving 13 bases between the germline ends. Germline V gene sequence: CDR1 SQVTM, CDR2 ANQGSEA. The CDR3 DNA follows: TGCAGCGTTGTGGGGGCTGCAGGTGGCTACACCTTC. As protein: CSVVGAAGGYTF.

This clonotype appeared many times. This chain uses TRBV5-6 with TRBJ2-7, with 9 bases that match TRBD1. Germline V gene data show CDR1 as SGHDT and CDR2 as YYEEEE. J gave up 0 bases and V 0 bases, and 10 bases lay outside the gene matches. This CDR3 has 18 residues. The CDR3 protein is CASSLAGQGWGGSYEQYF. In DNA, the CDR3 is TGTGCCAGCAGCTTGGCTGGACAGGGGTGGGGAGGCTCCTACGAGCAGTACTTC.

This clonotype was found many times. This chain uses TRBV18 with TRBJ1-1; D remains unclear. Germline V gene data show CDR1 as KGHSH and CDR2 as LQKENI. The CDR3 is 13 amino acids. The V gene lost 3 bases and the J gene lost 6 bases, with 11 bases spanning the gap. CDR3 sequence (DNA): TGTGCCAGCTCACCGGAGGACCCCCCTGAAGCTTTCTTT. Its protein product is CASSPEDPPEAFF.

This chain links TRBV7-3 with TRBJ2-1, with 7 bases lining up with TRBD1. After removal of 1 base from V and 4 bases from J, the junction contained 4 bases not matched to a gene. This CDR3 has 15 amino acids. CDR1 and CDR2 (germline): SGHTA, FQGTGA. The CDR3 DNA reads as TGTGCCAGCAGCTTAAAAGGGACAGTTTACAATGAGCAGTTCTTC. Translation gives CASSLKGTVYNEQFF. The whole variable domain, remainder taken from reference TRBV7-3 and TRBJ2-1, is GAGVSQTPSNKVTEKGKYVELRCDPISGHTALYWYRQSLGQGPEFLIYFQGTGAADDSGLPNDRFFAVRPEGSVSTLKIQRTERGDSAVYLCASSLKGTVYNEQFFGPGTRLTVL.

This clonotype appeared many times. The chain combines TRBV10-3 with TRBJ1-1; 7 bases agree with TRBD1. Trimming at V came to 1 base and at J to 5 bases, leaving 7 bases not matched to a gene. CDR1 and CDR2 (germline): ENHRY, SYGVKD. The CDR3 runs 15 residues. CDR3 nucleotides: TGTGCCATCAGTGAGTATTCTACAGGGGATACTGAAGCTTTCTTT. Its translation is CAISEYSTGDTEAFF.

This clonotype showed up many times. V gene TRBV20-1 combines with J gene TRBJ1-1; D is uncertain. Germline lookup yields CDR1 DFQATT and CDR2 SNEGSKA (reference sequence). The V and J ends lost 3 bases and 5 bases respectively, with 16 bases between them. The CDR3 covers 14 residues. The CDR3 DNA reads TGCAGTGCTAGGAGTGGCCTACCTGGGACTGAAGCTTTCTTT. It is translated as CSARSGLPGTEAFF.

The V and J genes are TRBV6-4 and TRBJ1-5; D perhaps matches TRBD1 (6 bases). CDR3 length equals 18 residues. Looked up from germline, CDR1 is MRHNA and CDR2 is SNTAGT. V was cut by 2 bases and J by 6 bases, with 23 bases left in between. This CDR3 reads CASSDMGQGARGGQPQHF. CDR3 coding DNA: TGTGCCAGCAGTGACATGGGGCAGGGAGCAAGAGGGGGTCAGCCCCAGCATTTT.

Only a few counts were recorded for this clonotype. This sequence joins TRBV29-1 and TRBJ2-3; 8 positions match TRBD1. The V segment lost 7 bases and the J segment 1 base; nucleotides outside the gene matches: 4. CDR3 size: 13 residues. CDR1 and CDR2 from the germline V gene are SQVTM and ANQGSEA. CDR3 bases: TGCAGCGCCGCGACAGGGGGCACAGATACGCAGTATTTT. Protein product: CSAATGGTDTQYF.

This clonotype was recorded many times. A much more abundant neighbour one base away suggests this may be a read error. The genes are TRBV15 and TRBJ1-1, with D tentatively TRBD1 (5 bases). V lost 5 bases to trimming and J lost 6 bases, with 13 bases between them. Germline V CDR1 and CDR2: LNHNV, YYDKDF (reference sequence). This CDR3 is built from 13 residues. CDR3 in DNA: TGTGCCACCAGCGTCTGGGGGGTGCCTGAAGCTTTCTTT. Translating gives CATSVWGVPEAFF.